This T cell receptor beta chain derives from a study of T cell responses to AZD1222 COVID-19 vaccine. Study-wide results and limits: Mapped onto spike, vaccine-associated CD4 TCRs spanned it and were dominant at 160-218 and 743-854.

The CDR3 has 16 amino acids. V was clipped by 0 bases and J by 0 bases, with 10 bases between them. Germline lookup yields CDR1 SGHRS and CDR2 YFSETQ. As for this clone: Its cognate antigen is unknown.

The data were produced by immunoSEQ multiplex PCR, yet TCRdb's version contains in-frame clones alone and is incomplete. The table includes 180,000 or so clones, around 90% detected once. The sequence was collected from an adult who received the AZD1222 COVID-19 vaccine. Specimen: peripheral blood, collected 28 days after the second AZD1222 dose. The chain recombines TRBV5-1 with TRBJ2-1; D is uncertain. The CDR3: CASSLDSQSSYNEQFF. The CDR3 nucleotides are TGCGCCAGCAGCTTGGATAGCCAGAGCTCCTACAATGAGCAGTTCTTC.